Listed below are T cell receptor beta chains from one sample, sequenced in a study of T cell responses to AZD1222 COVID-19 vaccine. Clones were sequenced by immunoSEQ multiplex PCR, and TCRdb holds only the in-frame ones, with some missing. The table has some 120,000 clones, roughly nine tenths seen once. The sequenced sample was peripheral blood, obtained on day 0 of AZD1222 vaccination. Receptors originate from an adult in good health. CDR3s include the opening cysteine and the closing phenylalanine or tryptophan. The order of the fields is D gene, clone size, J gene, V gene, CDR3 protein, CDR3 DNA. A D gene is named only where the DNA matches it firmly. The size of a clone is reported for some rows only, either as once, few or many, or as a class for expanded clones.

d_gene: NA
abundance: NA
j_gene: TRBJ2-7
v_gene: TRBV28
CDR3aa: CASRARISEQYF
CDR3nt: TGTGCCAGCAGGGCTAGGATCTCCGAGCAGTACTTC

d_gene: TRBD1
abundance: NA
j_gene: TRBJ2-7
v_gene: TRBV6-5
CDR3aa: CASSGTVRYEQYF
CDR3nt: TGTGCCAGCAGCGGGACAGTCCGCTACGAGCAGTACTTC

d_gene: NA
abundance: NA
j_gene: TRBJ1-5
v_gene: TRBV30
CDR3aa: CAWSISLGPYSNQPQHF
CDR3nt: TGTGCCTGGAGTATTTCCTTGGGACCGTATAGCAATCAGCCCCAGCATTTT

d_gene: NA
abundance: NA
j_gene: TRBJ1-2
v_gene: TRBV2
CDR3aa: CASSMRDRDHTF
CDR3nt: TGTGCCAGCAGTATGAGAGACAGAGACCACACCTTC

d_gene: NA
abundance: NA
j_gene: TRBJ1-5
v_gene: TRBV24-1
CDR3aa: CATSDFGNQPQHF
CDR3nt: TGTGCCACCAGTGATTTTGGAAATCAGCCCCAGCATTTT

d_gene: NA
abundance: NA
j_gene: TRBJ2-3
v_gene: TRBV6-5
CDR3aa: CASSYGVTQYF
CDR3nt: TGTGCCAGCAGTTACGGGGTTACGCAGTATTTT

d_gene: NA
abundance: NA
j_gene: TRBJ1-3
v_gene: TRBV24-1
CDR3aa: CATINKGGFGNTIYF
CDR3nt: TGTGCCACCATAAACAAGGGGGGTTTTGGAAACACCATATATTTT

d_gene: TRBD1
abundance: NA
j_gene: TRBJ1-3
v_gene: TRBV19
CDR3aa: CASSIGQGTTIYF
CDR3nt: TGTGCCAGTAGTATTGGACAGGGGACCACCATATATTTT

d_gene: TRBD1
abundance: NA
j_gene: TRBJ1-2
v_gene: TRBV9
CDR3aa: CASSVGQGNGYTF
CDR3nt: TGTGCCAGCAGCGTAGGACAGGGAAATGGCTACACCTTC

d_gene: NA
abundance: NA
j_gene: TRBJ1-3
v_gene: TRBV5-6
CDR3aa: CASSFPNARGNTIYF
CDR3nt: TGTGCCAGCAGCTTCCCAAACGCGAGAGGAAACACCATATATTTT

d_gene: NA
abundance: NA
j_gene: TRBJ1-4
v_gene: TRBV6-6
CDR3aa: CASSPGQSPNNEKLFF
CDR3nt: TGTGCCAGCAGTCCCGGACAGTCCCCGAATAATGAAAAACTGTTTTTT

d_gene: NA
abundance: NA
j_gene: TRBJ1-1
v_gene: TRBV29-1
CDR3aa: CSGASGTNTEAFF
CDR3nt: TGCAGCGGTGCCTCCGGGACGAACACTGAAGCTTTCTTT

d_gene: TRBD1
abundance: NA
j_gene: TRBJ2-3
v_gene: TRBV29-1
CDR3aa: CSLERDRDGVPDTQYF
CDR3nt: TGCAGCTTGGAACGGGACAGGGATGGGGTCCCAGATACGCAGTATTTT

d_gene: NA
abundance: NA
j_gene: TRBJ2-2
v_gene: TRBV12-3/TRBV12-4
CDR3aa: CASSFRGTGELFF
CDR3nt: TGTGCCAGCAGTTTTAGGGGGACCGGGGAGCTGTTTTTT

d_gene: NA
abundance: NA
j_gene: TRBJ1-5
v_gene: TRBV7-2
CDR3aa: CASSLWTDQPQHF
CDR3nt: TGTGCCAGCAGCCTTTGGACAGATCAGCCCCAGCATTTT

d_gene: NA
abundance: few
j_gene: TRBJ2-2
v_gene: TRBV10-1
CDR3aa: CASSPTGPTGTGELFF
CDR3nt: TGCGCCAGCAGCCCCACTGGGCCAACTGGGACCGGGGAGCTGTTTTTT

d_gene: TRBD1
abundance: once
j_gene: TRBJ1-2
v_gene: TRBV6-6
CDR3aa: CASNRQGYGYTF
CDR3nt: TGTGCCAGCAATCGACAGGGCTATGGCTACACCTTC

d_gene: TRBD2
abundance: NA
j_gene: TRBJ2-2
v_gene: TRBV7-3
CDR3aa: CASSLRGTSGRKDTGELFF
CDR3nt: TGTGCCAGCAGCTTAAGAGGGACTAGCGGGAGGAAGGACACCGGGGAGCTGTTTTTT

d_gene: NA
abundance: NA
j_gene: TRBJ1-4
v_gene: TRBV30
CDR3aa: CAWSVGLPREKLFF
CDR3nt: TGTGCCTGGAGTGTAGGGTTGCCTAGGGAAAAACTGTTTTTT

d_gene: NA
abundance: NA
j_gene: TRBJ2-5
v_gene: TRBV5-4
CDR3aa: CASSSSGLGETQYF
CDR3nt: TGTGCCAGCAGCTCATCAGGCCTTGGGGAGACCCAGTACTTC

d_gene: TRBD1
abundance: NA
j_gene: TRBJ1-5
v_gene: TRBV6-5
CDR3aa: CASRSTGVNQPQHF
CDR3nt: TGTGCCAGCAGAAGCACAGGGGTCAATCAGCCCCAGCATTTT

d_gene: NA
abundance: NA
j_gene: TRBJ2-5
v_gene: TRBV30
CDR3aa: CAWSVQSGPQETQYF
CDR3nt: TGTGCCTGGAGTGTACAGTCTGGGCCTCAAGAGACCCAGTACTTC

d_gene: NA
abundance: NA
j_gene: TRBJ1-6
v_gene: TRBV19
CDR3aa: CASSILMSGANNSPLHF
CDR3nt: TGTGCCAGTAGTATCCTGATGTCCGGGGCAAATAATTCACCCCTCCACTTT

d_gene: TRBD1
abundance: NA
j_gene: TRBJ2-3
v_gene: TRBV15
CDR3aa: CATSRNRGDTQYF
CDR3nt: TGTGCCACCAGCAGAAACAGGGGAGATACGCAGTATTTT

d_gene: NA
abundance: NA
j_gene: TRBJ2-2
v_gene: TRBV5-1
CDR3aa: CASSLGQTTGELFF
CDR3nt: TGCGCCAGCAGCTTGGGACAGACCACCGGGGAGCTGTTTTTT

d_gene: NA
abundance: once
j_gene: TRBJ1-1
v_gene: TRBV10-3
CDR3aa: CAISAGEGGTEAFF
CDR3nt: TGTGCCATCAGTGCCGGGGAGGGAGGCACTGAAGCTTTCTTT

d_gene: NA
abundance: NA
j_gene: TRBJ1-6
v_gene: TRBV27
CDR3aa: CASSPRQEGSPLHF
CDR3nt: TGTGCCAGCAGTCCCAGACAGGAGGGTTCACCCCTCCACTTT

d_gene: NA
abundance: NA
j_gene: TRBJ1-5
v_gene: TRBV12-3/TRBV12-4
CDR3aa: CASSFNNNQPQHF
CDR3nt: TGTGCCAGCAGTTTTAACAACAATCAGCCCCAGCATTTT

d_gene: TRBD1
abundance: NA
j_gene: TRBJ2-3
v_gene: TRBV28
CDR3aa: CASSLATGVADTQYF
CDR3nt: TGTGCCAGCAGTTTAGCGACAGGGGTGGCAGATACGCAGTATTTT

d_gene: NA
abundance: NA
j_gene: TRBJ2-5
v_gene: TRBV7-6
CDR3aa: CASSTNQETQYF
CDR3nt: TGTGCCAGCAGCACTAACCAAGAGACCCAGTACTTC

d_gene: NA
abundance: NA
j_gene: TRBJ2-1
v_gene: TRBV7-3
CDR3aa: CASSLGPSSYNEQFF
CDR3nt: TGTGCCAGCAGCCTCGGTCCCTCCTCCTACAATGAGCAGTTCTTC

d_gene: NA
abundance: NA
j_gene: TRBJ1-1
v_gene: TRBV5-4
CDR3aa: CASSLGTEAFF
CDR3nt: TGTGCCAGCAGCCTGGGAACTGAAGCTTTCTTT

d_gene: NA
abundance: NA
j_gene: TRBJ2-5
v_gene: TRBV5-5
CDR3aa: CASSLVRRDKETQYF
CDR3nt: TGTGCCAGCAGCTTGGTGCGTCGGGATAAAGAGACCCAGTACTTC

d_gene: NA
abundance: NA
j_gene: TRBJ1-2
v_gene: TRBV5-1
CDR3aa: CASKYGGDYGYTF
CDR3nt: TGCGCCAGCAAGTACGGAGGGGACTATGGCTACACCTTC

d_gene: NA
abundance: NA
j_gene: TRBJ1-2
v_gene: TRBV12-3/TRBV12-4
CDR3aa: CASTDTARGYTF
CDR3nt: TGTGCCAGCACCGATACCGCTAGGGGCTACACCTTC

d_gene: TRBD1
abundance: NA
j_gene: TRBJ1-1
v_gene: TRBV7-2
CDR3aa: CASSVRGLNTEAFF
CDR3nt: TGTGCCAGCAGCGTCAGGGGGCTGAACACTGAAGCTTTCTTT

d_gene: NA
abundance: NA
j_gene: TRBJ1-5
v_gene: TRBV6-9
CDR3aa: CASTPDGYSNQPQHF
CDR3nt: TGTGCCAGCACCCCGGACGGTTATAGCAATCAGCCCCAGCATTTT

d_gene: NA
abundance: once
j_gene: TRBJ2-7
v_gene: TRBV6-6
CDR3aa: CATTGWTSYEQYF
CDR3nt: TGTGCCACCACCGGGTGGACATCCTACGAGCAGTACTTC

d_gene: NA
abundance: NA
j_gene: TRBJ1-2
v_gene: TRBV19
CDR3aa: CASSISPNYGYTF
CDR3nt: TGTGCCAGTAGTATATCACCTAACTATGGCTACACCTTC

d_gene: NA
abundance: NA
j_gene: TRBJ1-3
v_gene: TRBV19
CDR3aa: CASRKRGTIYF
CDR3nt: TGTGCCAGTAGGAAAAGGGGCACCATATATTTT

d_gene: NA
abundance: NA
j_gene: TRBJ2-7
v_gene: TRBV29-1
CDR3aa: CSVPFSGEQYF
CDR3nt: TGCAGCGTACCCTTTTCTGGCGAGCAGTACTTC

d_gene: NA
abundance: NA
j_gene: TRBJ2-5
v_gene: TRBV5-1
CDR3aa: CASSSISTGETQYF
CDR3nt: TGCGCCAGCAGCTCAATATCCACCGGGGAGACCCAGTACTTC

d_gene: NA
abundance: NA
j_gene: TRBJ1-6
v_gene: TRBV9
CDR3aa: CASSASTGNSPLHF
CDR3nt: TGTGCCAGCAGCGCCTCGACAGGTAATTCACCCCTCCACTTT

d_gene: NA
abundance: NA
j_gene: TRBJ1-1
v_gene: TRBV5-1
CDR3aa: CASSFGLEGFGTAFF
CDR3nt: TGCGCCAGCAGCTTCGGCCTCGAGGGTTTTGGGACGGCTTTCTTT

d_gene: NA
abundance: NA
j_gene: TRBJ1-1
v_gene: TRBV20-1
CDR3aa: CSATYSTEAFF
CDR3nt: TGCAGTGCTACTTACAGCACTGAAGCTTTCTTT

d_gene: TRBD1
abundance: NA
j_gene: TRBJ2-7
v_gene: TRBV30
CDR3aa: CATHRQGETYEQYF
CDR3nt: TGTGCCACCCATAGACAGGGGGAAACCTACGAGCAGTACTTC

d_gene: NA
abundance: NA
j_gene: TRBJ1-1
v_gene: TRBV12-3/TRBV12-4
CDR3aa: CASSLRAATFF
CDR3nt: TGTGCCAGCAGTTTACGGGCAGCTACTTTCTTT

d_gene: NA
abundance: NA
j_gene: TRBJ1-5
v_gene: TRBV20-1
CDR3aa: CSASRQIDSNQPQHF
CDR3nt: TGCAGTGCTAGTCGGCAGATAGATAGCAATCAGCCCCAGCATTTT

d_gene: NA
abundance: NA
j_gene: TRBJ1-6
v_gene: TRBV10-3
CDR3aa: CAISANSFNSPLHF
CDR3nt: TGTGCCATCAGTGCAAACAGCTTTAATTCACCCCTCCACTTT

d_gene: NA
abundance: NA
j_gene: TRBJ1-5
v_gene: TRBV7-8
CDR3aa: CASSLGKGVSNQPQHF
CDR3nt: TGTGCCAGCAGCTTAGGAAAAGGGGTTAGCAATCAGCCCCAGCATTTT

d_gene: NA
abundance: NA
j_gene: TRBJ1-1
v_gene: TRBV28
CDR3aa: CASSLPGGRNTEAFF
CDR3nt: TGTGCCAGCAGTTTACCTGGGGGACGGAACACTGAAGCTTTCTTT

d_gene: NA
abundance: NA
j_gene: TRBJ2-1
v_gene: TRBV7-3
CDR3aa: CASSLMTDNEQFF
CDR3nt: TGTGCCAGCAGCCTGATGACAGACAATGAGCAGTTCTTC